This T cell receptor (beta chain) was recorded in a study of control samples from healthy donors and cancer patients. Profiled with immunoSEQ multiplex PCR; TCRdb holds only in-frame clones, not every one. Of about 250,000 clones in the sample, over 75% were seen once. The CDR3 runs 14 residues. The J segment lost 4 bases and the V segment lost 7 bases, leaving 7 bases of the junction unmatched. Germline CDR1 MDHEN, CDR2 SYDVKM. What was sequenced was PBMCs. This receptor was obtained from a woman aged 60-75 years with lung cancer. The chain is built from TRBV28 and TRBJ2-1; 7 bases are shared with TRBD2. The CDR3 nucleotides read TGTGCCAGCATCGGCGGGAGTTCGTACAATGAGCAGTTCTTC. Translation gives CASIGGSSYNEQFF. The full variable domain, completed using reference TRBV28 and TRBJ2-1, is DVKVTQSSRYLVKRTGEKVFLECVQDMDHENMFWYRQDPGLGLRLIYFSYDVKMKEKGDIPEGYSVSREKKERFSLILESASTNQTSMYLCASIGGSSYNEQFFGPGTRLTVL.